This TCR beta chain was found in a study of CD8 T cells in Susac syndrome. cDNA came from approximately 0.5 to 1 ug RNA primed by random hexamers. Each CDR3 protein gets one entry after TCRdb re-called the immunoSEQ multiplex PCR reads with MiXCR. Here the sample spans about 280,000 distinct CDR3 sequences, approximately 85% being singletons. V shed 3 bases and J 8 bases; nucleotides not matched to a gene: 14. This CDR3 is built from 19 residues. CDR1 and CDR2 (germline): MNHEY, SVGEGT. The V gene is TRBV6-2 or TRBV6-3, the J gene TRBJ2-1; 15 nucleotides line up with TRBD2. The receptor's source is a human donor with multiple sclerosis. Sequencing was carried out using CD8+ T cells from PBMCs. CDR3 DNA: TGTGCCAGCAGTTATTTCCGCGGACTAGCGGGAGGGTTAAAGGATGAGCAGTTCTTC. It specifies CASSYFRGLAGGLKDEQFF.